This TCR beta chain derives from a study of T-cell memory formation after mild COVID-19. Study-wide context: Clustering of TCRs was largely donor specific. Study conclusions and caveats: Mainly in CM and EM were contracting CD4+ clones; CD8+ were in EMRA. A balance of CD4 and CD8 characterized clones contracting day 15 to 85, whereas later expanders leaned CD4+.

Comments on this clonotype: Its antigen is undetermined.

TCRdb independently ran MiXCR on the 5' RACE reads; one entry per CDR3 protein. This sample has nearly 200,000 distinct CDR3 sequences, with around 17% found just once. The CDR3 has 16 amino acids. V was clipped by 6 bases and J by 0 bases; unmatched bases: 8. Germline loops: CDR1 MNHNY, CDR2 SVGAGI (reference sequence). Sample: PBMCs or a T cell subset sorted from them (not recorded which). The gene calls are TRBV6-6 and TRBJ2-7; 10 bases are a match to TRBD1. The receptor's source is an adult woman who had mild COVID-19 (a few samples of this study predate the infection). Cell type and time point are not known. CDR3 protein: CASRSLGQGSSYEQYF. CDR3 sequence (DNA): TGTGCCAGCAGATCCCTGGGACAGGGGAGCTCCTACGAGCAGTACTTC.